What follows are 18 T cell receptor beta chains derived from one specimen sequenced in a study of T-cell memory formation after mild COVID-19. From the 5' RACE reads, TCRdb called clonotypes with MiXCR, one entry per CDR3 protein. The table includes 400,000 to 550,000 distinct CDR3 sequences, roughly 25% detected once. The sample consisted of PBMCs or a T cell subset sorted from them (not recorded which). These receptors were taken from an adult woman who had mild COVID-19 (a few samples of this study predate the infection). Cell type and time point are not known.

V and J are TRBV30 and TRBJ1-1, with 8 bases matching TRBD1. CDR1 GTSNPN and CDR2 SVGIG come from the germline V gene (reference sequence). Trimming removed 2 bases from V and 3 bases from J; junction bases left unmatched: 5. The CDR3 runs to 14 residues. The CDR3 nucleotides read TGTGCCTGGAGTTTGACACAGGGGGACACTGAAGCTTTCTTT. As protein: CAWSLTQGDTEAFF. Looking up the rest from reference TRBV30 and TRBJ1-1 gives the full variable domain: SQTIHQWPATLVQPVGSPLSLECTVEGTSNPNLYWYRQAAGRGLQLLFYSVGIGQISSEVPQNLSASRPQDRQFILSSKKLLLSDSGFYLCAWSLTQGDTEAFFGQGTRLTVV.

This clonotype was picked up a small number of times. In nucleotides, the CDR3 is TGTGCCAGCAGCCCGGAGGGACAGGCATACTATGGCTACACCTTC. Encoded protein: CASSPEGQAYYGYTF. J is TRBJ1-2 and V is TRBV21-1; the table assigns TRBD1, which was not confirmed against the DNA. TRBV21-1 has pseudogene status. The CDR3 is 15 amino acids.

This clonotype was observed a handful of times. The genes are TRBV20-1 and TRBJ2-1; 11 nucleotides agree with TRBD2. V trimming: 6 bases; J trimming: 8 bases; junction bases outside the gene matches: 9. The CDR3 is 14 amino acids. CDR1 and CDR2 (germline): DFQATT, SNEGSKA (reference sequence). CDR3 sequence: CSAEGLAAGDEQFF. Here the CDR3 DNA reads TGCAGTGCGGAGGGACTAGCGGCTGGGGATGAGCAGTTCTTC.

V is TRBV24-1 and J is TRBJ2-1, with TRBD2 matching 13 bases. V gave up 5 bases and J gave up 6 bases; unmatched junction bases: 0. The CDR3 has 14 residues. Germline CDR1 and CDR2: KGHDR and SFDVKD. Written as DNA, the CDR3 is TGTGCCACCAGTGGACTAGCGGGAGGCAATGAGCAGTTCTTC. Its protein is CATSGLAGGNEQFF.

There are a few counts of this clonotype. The chain links TRBV29-1 to TRBJ1-2; weak D call: TRBD1 (5 bases). The CDR3 sequence is 12 residues long. The ends were cut back, 4 bases at V and 4 bases at J, with 10 bases in the middle. Germline CDR1 is SQVTM and CDR2 is ANQGSEA. The DNA for the CDR3 is TGCAGCGTTGCGGCAGGGCCCTATGGCTACACCTTC. As protein: CSVAAGPYGYTF.

The CDR3 DNA is TGTGCCAGCACCCAACCTGGGACTAGCGGGAGGGAGACCCAGTACTTC. This translates into CASTQPGTSGRETQYF. The V and J genes are TRBV7-2 and TRBJ2-5, with TRBD2 matching 15 bases. This CDR3 spans 16 amino acids. Looked up from germline, CDR1 is SGHTA and CDR2 is FQGNSA. The V segment lost 7 bases and the J segment 5 bases; nucleotides outside the gene matches: 8.

The chain links TRBV6-2 or TRBV6-3 to TRBJ1-1; unclear D gene. The germline gives CDR1 MNHEY, CDR2 SVGEGT. This CDR3 is 17 amino acids long. With 5 bases removed from V and 1 base from J, the gap between germline ends came to 20 bases. The CDR3 region has the DNA TGTGCCAGCAGTGTATACGAATACTCCCCGGGGAACACTGAAGCTTTCTTT. Its translation is CASSVYEYSPGNTEAFF.

The table lists this clonotype with a few counts. This sequence joins TRBV7-9 and TRBJ2-1; D is unresolved. Germline CDR1 and CDR2: SEHNR and FQNEAQ (reference sequence). The V end was cut by 10 bases, the J end by 13 bases, with 14 bases between. This CDR3 has 10 residues. The CDR3 nucleotides read TGTGCCACCCTTAAGTCTTCTCAGTTCTTC. It yields the protein CATLKSSQFF.

V and J are TRBV14 and TRBJ2-7; weak D call: TRBD2 (7 bases). The CDR3 consists of 17 residues. Trimming stripped 1 base from V and 6 bases from J, with 22 bases between. CDR1 and CDR2 from the germline V gene are SGHDN and FVKESK. Written as DNA, the CDR3 is TGTGCCAGCAGCCAAGTCGAGGGGGGGCCCCTGAGTCGCGAGCAGTACTTC. Its protein product is CASSQVEGGPLSREQYF. The entire variable domain, with the rest obtained from reference TRBV14 and TRBJ2-7, is as follows: EAGVTQFPSHSVIEKGQTVTLRCDPISGHDNLYWYRRVMGKEIKFLLHFVKESKQDESGMPNNRFLAERTGGTYSTLKVQPAELEDSGVYFCASSQVEGGPLSREQYFGPGTRLTVT.

This chain links TRBV20-1 with TRBJ2-7, with 8 positions matching TRBD2. V gave up 3 bases and J gave up 4 bases; unmatched junction bases: 2. The CDR3 consists of 12 residues. The germline V gene has CDR1 DFQATT and CDR2 SNEGSKA (reference sequence). CDR3 sequence: CSARGLGYEQYF. CDR3 DNA sequence: TGCAGTGCTAGGGGACTAGGATACGAGCAGTACTTC.

This chain connects TRBV10-3 to TRBJ1-2; 8 bases map to TRBD1. V was pared by 2 bases and J by 4 bases, with 6 bases of the junction left unmatched. The CDR3 has 15 amino acids. The germline gives CDR1 ENHRY, CDR2 SYGVKD. In DNA form, the CDR3 reads TGTGCCATCAGTGAGACCGGACAGGGCTTCTATGGCTACACCTTC. Amino acids: CAISETGQGFYGYTF.

The rearrangement uses TRBV12-3 or TRBV12-4 and TRBJ2-2; 7 bases map to TRBD1. This CDR3 region has 15 residues. The V segment lost 5 bases and the J segment 1 base; nucleotides outside the gene matches: 4. In DNA, the CDR3 is TGTGCCAGCAGTACGGACAGGTGGAACACCGGGGAGCTGTTTTTT. Translated, it gives CASSTDRWNTGELFF.

This clonotype was detected a few times. CDR3 bases: TGCGCCAGCAGCTTGGCTGAGAATGGTTACGAGCAGTACTTC. Translating gives CASSLAENGYEQYF. This rearrangement joins TRBV5-1 to TRBJ2-7; D call uncertain. Germline V gives CDR1 SGHRS, CDR2 YFSETQ. The CDR3 is 14 residues long. The V end was cut by 0 bases, the J end by 4 bases, with 11 bases between.

The J gene is TRBJ1-4, the V gene TRBV7-9, with a tentative D call TRBD1 (6 bases). V was shortened by 4 bases and J by 7 bases, with 13 bases between the two germline ends. In germline, CDR1 is SEHNR, CDR2 FQNEAQ (reference sequence). The CDR3 sequence is 14 residues long. CDR3 residues: CASSSQTGSEKLFF. The CDR3 DNA reads as TGTGCCAGCAGCTCTCAAACAGGGAGTGAAAAACTGTTTTTT.

This clonotype was detected a few times. The J gene is TRBJ2-7, the V gene TRBV5-1; TRBD1 agrees at 8 bases. V shed 1 base and J 4 bases; nucleotides not matched to a gene: 13. CDR3 length equals 17 residues. Germline lookup yields CDR1 SGHRS and CDR2 YFSETQ. CDR3 region: CASSLTDRGQDVYEQYF. The CDR3 nucleotides are TGCGCCAGCAGCTTGACCGACAGGGGACAAGACGTATACGAGCAGTACTTC.

The chain links TRBV7-9 to TRBJ1-1, with D unclear. The CDR3 length is 14 residues. Germline lookup yields CDR1 SEHNR and CDR2 FQNEAQ (reference sequence). V was cut by 3 bases and J by 7 bases, with 15 bases left in between. The DNA of the CDR3 is TGTGCCAGCAGCTTTGGAGTTTCTCGTATTGAAGCTTTCTTT. This gives the protein CASSFGVSRIEAFF.

This clonotype was seen only a few times. J is TRBJ2-3 and V is TRBV7-3; a possible D gene is TRBD2 (5 bases). V was trimmed by 3 bases and J by 6 bases, leaving 16 bases between them. The CDR3 has 15 residues. CDR1 is SGHTA, CDR2 FQGTGA, per germline. The CDR3 loop reads CASSFEGTSGDTQYF. CDR3 nucleotides: TGTGCCAGCAGCTTTGAGGGAACCTCGGGGGATACGCAGTATTTT.

This clonotype was detected a few times. The rearrangement uses TRBV6-2 or TRBV6-3 and TRBJ2-2; 7 bases line up with TRBD2. This CDR3 spans 19 amino acids. Germline V gene data show CDR1 as MNHEY and CDR2 as SVGEGT. Germline trimming cut 4 bases from V and 4 bases from J; bases unmatched to any gene: 18. Here the CDR3 reads CASSSPLLSAGLSTGELFF. In DNA, the CDR3 is TGTGCCAGCAGTTCCCCGCTCCTATCAGCGGGATTAAGCACCGGGGAGCTGTTTTTT.